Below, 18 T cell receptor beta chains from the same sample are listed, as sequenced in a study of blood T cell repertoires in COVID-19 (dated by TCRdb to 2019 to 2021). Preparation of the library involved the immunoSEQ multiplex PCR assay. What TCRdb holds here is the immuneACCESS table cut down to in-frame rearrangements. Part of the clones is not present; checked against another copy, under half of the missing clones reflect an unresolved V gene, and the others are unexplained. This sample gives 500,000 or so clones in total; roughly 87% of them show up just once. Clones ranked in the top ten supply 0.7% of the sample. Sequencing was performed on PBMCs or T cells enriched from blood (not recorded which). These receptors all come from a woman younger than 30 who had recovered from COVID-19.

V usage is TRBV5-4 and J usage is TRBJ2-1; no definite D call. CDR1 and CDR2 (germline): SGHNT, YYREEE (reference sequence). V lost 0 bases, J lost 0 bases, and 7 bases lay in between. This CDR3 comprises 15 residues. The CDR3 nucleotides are TGTGCCAGCAGCTTGGCTACTAACTCCTACAATGAGCAGTTCTTC. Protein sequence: CASSLATNSYNEQFF.

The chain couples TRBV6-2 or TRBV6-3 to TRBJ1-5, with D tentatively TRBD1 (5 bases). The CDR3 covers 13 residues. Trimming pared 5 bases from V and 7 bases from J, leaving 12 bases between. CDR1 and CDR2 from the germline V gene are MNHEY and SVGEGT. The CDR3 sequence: CASSRRVGQPQHF. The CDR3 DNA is TGTGCCAGCAGTCGCAGGGTTGGCCAGCCCCAGCATTTT.

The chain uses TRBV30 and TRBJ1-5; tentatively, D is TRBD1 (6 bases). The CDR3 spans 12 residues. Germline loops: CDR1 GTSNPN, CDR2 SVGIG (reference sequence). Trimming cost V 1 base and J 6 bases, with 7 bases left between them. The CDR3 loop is CAWSAGVQPQHF. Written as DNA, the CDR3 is TGTGCCTGGAGTGCAGGGGTTCAGCCCCAGCATTTT.

DNA for the CDR3: TGTGCCAGCAGTTCCGCGAGTTCGGGGAACACTGAAGCTTTCTTT. It encodes CASSSASSGNTEAFF. This chain connects TRBV27 to TRBJ1-1; no clear D gene. The CDR3 has 15 amino acids. V was clipped by 4 bases and J by 1 base, with 13 bases between them. Looked up from germline, CDR1 is MNHEY and CDR2 is SMNVEV (reference sequence).

CDR3 DNA sequence: TGTGCCAGCAGTCCAGGCGGGTACTATGGCTACACCTTC. As protein: CASSPGGYYGYTF. This chain links TRBV12-3 or TRBV12-4 with TRBJ1-2; D is ambiguous. The CDR3 has 13 amino acids. V lost 5 bases and J lost 3, with 10 bases in between.

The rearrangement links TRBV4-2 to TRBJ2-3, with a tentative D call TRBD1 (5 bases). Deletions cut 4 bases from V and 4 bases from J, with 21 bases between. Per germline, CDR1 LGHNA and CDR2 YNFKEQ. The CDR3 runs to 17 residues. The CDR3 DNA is TGTGCCAGCAGCCCCCGACCCAGGGAAGGGATAGCAGATACGCAGTATTTT. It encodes CASSPRPREGIADTQYF.

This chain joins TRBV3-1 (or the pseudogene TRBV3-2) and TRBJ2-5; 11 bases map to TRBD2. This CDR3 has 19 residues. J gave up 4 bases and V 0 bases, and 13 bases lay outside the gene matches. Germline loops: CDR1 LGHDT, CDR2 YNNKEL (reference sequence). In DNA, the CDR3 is TGTGCCAGCAGCCAAGATCCCGGGACTAGCGGTTCCTTTCGAGAGACCCAGTACTTC. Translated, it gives CASSQDPGTSGSFRETQYF.

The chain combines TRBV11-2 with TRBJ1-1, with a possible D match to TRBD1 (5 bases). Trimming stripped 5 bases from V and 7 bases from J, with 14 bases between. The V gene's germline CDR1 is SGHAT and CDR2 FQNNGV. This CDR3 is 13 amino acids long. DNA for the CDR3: TGTGCCAGCAGCCTAACCTACAGGAGTGAAGCTTTCTTT. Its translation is CASSLTYRSEAFF.

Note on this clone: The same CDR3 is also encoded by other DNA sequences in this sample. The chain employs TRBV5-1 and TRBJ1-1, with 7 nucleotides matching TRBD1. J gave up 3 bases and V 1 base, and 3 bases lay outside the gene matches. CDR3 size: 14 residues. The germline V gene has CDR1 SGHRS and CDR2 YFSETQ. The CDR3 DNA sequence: TGCGCCAGCAGCTTGAGGCAGGGGGACACTGAAGCTTTCTTT. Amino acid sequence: CASSLRQGDTEAFF.

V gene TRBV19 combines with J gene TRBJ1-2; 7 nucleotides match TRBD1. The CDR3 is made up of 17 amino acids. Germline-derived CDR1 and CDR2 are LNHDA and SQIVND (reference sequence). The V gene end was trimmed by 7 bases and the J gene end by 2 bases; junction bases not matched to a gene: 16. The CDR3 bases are TGTGCCAGTACCAAACTCGCGACAGGGCAGATCAACTATGGCTACACCTTC. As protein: CASTKLATGQINYGYTF. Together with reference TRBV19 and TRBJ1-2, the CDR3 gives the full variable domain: DGGITQSPKYLFRKEGQNVTLSCEQNLNHDAMYWYRQDPGQGLRLIYYSQIVNDFQKGDIAEGYSVSREKKESFPLTVTSAQKNPTAFYLCASTKLATGQINYGYTFGSGTRLTVV.

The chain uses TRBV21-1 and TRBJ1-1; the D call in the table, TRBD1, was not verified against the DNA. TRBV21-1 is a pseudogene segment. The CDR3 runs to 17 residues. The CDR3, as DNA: TGTGCCAGCAGCCCGGACAGGGGGCTCAGTATGAACACTGAAGCTTTCTTT. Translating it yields CASSPDRGLSMNTEAFF.

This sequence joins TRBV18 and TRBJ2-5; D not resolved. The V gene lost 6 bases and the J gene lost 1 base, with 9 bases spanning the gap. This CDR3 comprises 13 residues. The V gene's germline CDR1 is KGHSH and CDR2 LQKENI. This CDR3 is CASSSHSQETQYF. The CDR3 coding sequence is TGTGCCAGCTCCTCCCACAGCCAAGAGACCCAGTACTTC.

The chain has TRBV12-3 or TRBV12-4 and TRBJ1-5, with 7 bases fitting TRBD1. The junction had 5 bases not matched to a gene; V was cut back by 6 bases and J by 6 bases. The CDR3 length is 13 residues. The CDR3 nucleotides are TGTGCCAGCAGAGACAGGGTGGGTCAGCCCCAGCATTTT. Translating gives CASRDRVGQPQHF.

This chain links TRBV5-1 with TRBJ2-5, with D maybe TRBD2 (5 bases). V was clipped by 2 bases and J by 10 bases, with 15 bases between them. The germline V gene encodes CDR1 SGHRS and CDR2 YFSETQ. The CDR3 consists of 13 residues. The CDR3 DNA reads TGCGCCAGCAGCTTCCAGGAGCGGCGCGACCAGTACTTC. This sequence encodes CASSFQERRDQYF.

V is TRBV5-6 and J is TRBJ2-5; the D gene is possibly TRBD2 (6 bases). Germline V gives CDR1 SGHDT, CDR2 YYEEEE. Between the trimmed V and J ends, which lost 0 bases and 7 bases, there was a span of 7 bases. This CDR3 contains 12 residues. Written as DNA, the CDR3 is TGTGCCAGCAGCTTGGTGGGAGGGACCCAGTACTTC. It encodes CASSLVGGTQYF.

CDR3 in DNA: TGTGCCAGCAGTCGGTCCCCAGGGGAGTCGACTGAAGCTTTCTTT. Amino acids: CASSRSPGESTEAFF. The chain couples TRBV6-5 to TRBJ1-1, with D perhaps matching TRBD1 (6 bases). The V end was cut by 5 bases, the J end by 5 bases, with 18 bases between. This CDR3 comprises 15 residues. Germline CDR1 is MNHEY and CDR2 is SVGAGI.

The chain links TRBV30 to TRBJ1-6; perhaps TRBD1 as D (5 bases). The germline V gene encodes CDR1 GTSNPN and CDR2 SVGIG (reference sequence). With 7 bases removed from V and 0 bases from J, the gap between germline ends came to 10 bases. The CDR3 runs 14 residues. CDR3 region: CASGHFSYNSPLHF. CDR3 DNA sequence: TGTGCCTCCGGACATTTCTCCTATAATTCACCCCTCCACTTT.

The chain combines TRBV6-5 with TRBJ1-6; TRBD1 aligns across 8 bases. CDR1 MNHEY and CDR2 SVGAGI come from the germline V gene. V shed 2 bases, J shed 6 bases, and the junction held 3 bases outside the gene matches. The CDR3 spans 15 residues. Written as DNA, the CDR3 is TGTGCCAGCAGTTACGGAGGGACAGGTAATTCACCCCTCCACTTT. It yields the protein CASSYGGTGNSPLHF.